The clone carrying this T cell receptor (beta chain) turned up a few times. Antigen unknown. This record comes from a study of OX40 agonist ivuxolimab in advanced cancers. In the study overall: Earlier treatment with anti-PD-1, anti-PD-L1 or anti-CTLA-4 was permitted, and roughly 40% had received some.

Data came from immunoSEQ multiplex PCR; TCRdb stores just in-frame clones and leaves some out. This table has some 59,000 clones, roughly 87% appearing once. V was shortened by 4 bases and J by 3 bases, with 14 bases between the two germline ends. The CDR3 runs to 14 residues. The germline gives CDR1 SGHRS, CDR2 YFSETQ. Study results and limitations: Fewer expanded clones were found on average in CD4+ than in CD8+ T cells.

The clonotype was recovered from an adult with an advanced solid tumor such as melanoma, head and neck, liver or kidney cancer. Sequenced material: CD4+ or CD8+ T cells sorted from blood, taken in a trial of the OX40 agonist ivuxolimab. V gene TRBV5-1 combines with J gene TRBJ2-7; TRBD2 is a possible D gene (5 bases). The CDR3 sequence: CASSLEAGYYEQYF. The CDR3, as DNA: TGCGCCAGCAGCCTGGAGGCGGGTTACTACGAGCAGTACTTC.